The 17 T cell receptor beta chains given below trace back to one sample, sequenced in a study of OX40 agonist ivuxolimab in advanced cancers. Profiling relied on immunoSEQ multiplex PCR, and the TCRdb table lists in-frame clones only, not all of them. Here the sample spans roughly 43,000 clones, around nine tenths being singletons. Sample: CD4+ or CD8+ T cells sorted from blood, taken in a trial of the OX40 agonist ivuxolimab. The receptor source for this set is an adult with an advanced solid tumor such as melanoma, head and neck, liver or kidney cancer.

The chain links TRBV28 to TRBJ2-2, with D perhaps TRBD2 (6 bases). This CDR3 has 15 residues. V was cut by 8 bases and J by 0 bases, with 13 bases left in between. CDR1 and CDR2 (germline): MDHEN, SYDVKM. The CDR3 reads CASYRPGANTGELFF. As DNA, the CDR3 is TGTGCCAGCTACAGGCCGGGAGCGAACACCGGGGAGCTGTTTTTT.

The CDR3, as DNA: TGTGCCAGCAGCGCCCAGCCCTGGACTAGCGGGACATATGAGCAGTTCTTC. It specifies CASSAQPWTSGTYEQFF. This chain links TRBV9 with TRBJ2-1; TRBD2 agrees at 12 bases. The germline gives CDR1 SGDLS, CDR2 YYNGEE. The V segment lost 3 bases and the J segment 8 bases; nucleotides outside the gene matches: 12. The CDR3 totals 17 residues.

This sequence joins TRBV6-5 and TRBJ2-1; no clear D gene. The CDR3 has 15 amino acids. V lost 5 bases and J 2 bases, leaving 13 bases between the germline ends. CDR1 MNHEY and CDR2 SVGAGI come from the germline V gene. CDR3 residues: CASSPSGGAYNEQFF. The CDR3 DNA reads TGTGCCAGCAGTCCGTCGGGCGGCGCCTACAATGAGCAGTTCTTC.

J is TRBJ1-5 and V is TRBV6-5; a weak D match, TRBD1 (5 bases). The V gene lost 0 bases and the J gene lost 6 bases, with 12 bases spanning the gap. The CDR3 has 15 residues. CDR1 and CDR2 (germline): MNHEY, SVGAGI. CDR3 coding DNA: TGTGCCAGCAGTTACTCCTCTCGGAGGGGTCAGCCCCAGCATTTT. As protein: CASSYSSRRGQPQHF.

This sequence joins TRBV28 and TRBJ1-5; D is unresolved. The germline gives CDR1 MDHEN, CDR2 SYDVKM. CDR3 length: 15 amino acids. Between the trimmed V and J ends, which lost 6 bases and 4 bases, there was a span of 16 bases. CDR3 coding DNA: TGTGCCAGCAGCTGGATTCCGAATTCAAATCAGCCCCAGCATTTT. It translates to CASSWIPNSNQPQHF.

The gene calls are TRBV10-1 and TRBJ2-2; D call uncertain. CDR1 and CDR2 (germline): WNHNN, SYGVQD (reference sequence). V was trimmed by 10 bases and J by 1 base, leaving 7 bases between them. The CDR3 sequence is 12 residues long. DNA of the CDR3: TGCGCCACCAGACAGAACACCGGGGAGCTGTTTTTT. This sequence encodes CATRQNTGELFF.

This chain connects TRBV5-5 to TRBJ2-7; no firm D call. The germline V and J ends were trimmed by 0 bases and 0 bases, with 10 bases remaining between them. Germline CDR1 reads SGHKS; CDR2 reads YYEKEE (reference sequence). The CDR3 is made up of 15 amino acids. CDR3 sequence (DNA): TGTGCCAGCAGCTTGGAGCTTTCCGTCTCCTACGAGCAGTACTTC. Protein: CASSLELSVSYEQYF.

V and J are TRBV5-6 and TRBJ1-6; possible D gene TRBD1, 5 bases. CDR3 length equals 15 residues. Germline assignment: CDR1 SGHDT and CDR2 YYEEEE. With 0 bases removed from V and 5 bases from J, the gap between germline ends came to 9 bases. CDR3 protein: CASSLGGGDNSPLHF. The CDR3 coding sequence is TGTGCCAGCAGCTTGGGTGGGGGGGATAATTCACCCCTCCACTTT.

The V call is TRBV11-2, the J call TRBJ1-1; D unclear. The V gene lost 3 bases and the J gene lost 4 bases, with 9 bases spanning the gap. This CDR3 spans 13 amino acids. Germline loops: CDR1 SGHAT, CDR2 FQNNGV. The DNA for the CDR3 is TGTGCCAGCAGCTTGGGAGCCGGCACTGAAGCTTTCTTT. It is translated as CASSLGAGTEAFF. Supplemented by reference TRBV11-2 and TRBJ1-1, the full variable domain reads EAGVAQSPRYKIIEKRQSVAFWCNPISGHATLYWYQQILGQGPKLLIQFQNNGVVDDSQLPKDRFSAERLKGVDSTLKIQPAKLEDSAVYLCASSLGAGTEAFFGQGTRLTVV.

The rearrangement links TRBV4-1 to TRBJ1-2, with TRBD1 matching 7 bases. Germline CDR1 MGHRA, CDR2 YSYEKL. The CDR3 contains 16 residues. V shed 0 bases, J shed 2 bases, and the junction held 6 bases outside the gene matches. CDR3 in DNA: TGCGCCAGCAGCCAAGATCCCGTCAGGGGGAACTATGGCTACACCTTC. Translation gives CASSQDPVRGNYGYTF.

The chain employs TRBV7-6 and TRBJ1-1; D possibly corresponds to TRBD1 (6 bases). Trimming took 5 bases from V and 1 from J, leaving 14 bases between them. This CDR3 has 15 amino acids. CDR1 and CDR2 (germline): SGHVS, FNYEAQ. This CDR3 reads CASSNGQFGNTEAFF. CDR3 nucleotides: TGTGCCAGCAGCAACGGACAGTTTGGGAACACTGAAGCTTTCTTT.

The rearrangement uses TRBV28 and TRBJ1-1, with D perhaps TRBD1 (5 bases). CDR3 size: 15 residues. V gave up 3 bases and J gave up 1 base, with 12 bases separating them. Germline loops: CDR1 MDHEN, CDR2 SYDVKM. CDR3 protein: CASSLSGRGNTEAFF. CDR3 bases: TGTGCCAGCAGTTTGTCTGGGAGGGGGAACACTGAAGCTTTCTTT. The complete variable domain, with remaining parts taken from reference TRBV28 and TRBJ1-1, reads DVKVTQSSRYLVKRTGEKVFLECVQDMDHENMFWYRQDPGLGLRLIYFSYDVKMKEKGDIPEGYSVSREKKERFSLILESASTNQTSMYLCASSLSGRGNTEAFFGQGTRLTVV.

The gene calls are TRBV11-2 and TRBJ2-7; no clear D. CDR3 size: 12 residues. CDR1 and CDR2 (germline): SGHAT, FQNNGV. V was cut by 1 base and J by 4 bases, with 5 bases left in between. The CDR3 nucleotides read TGTGCCAGCAGCTTAGTTCTGTACGAGCAGTACTTC. This encodes CASSLVLYEQYF.

This clone occurred once. The chain links TRBV11-2 to TRBJ2-7; D is uncertain. The V end lost 1 base, the J end lost 0 bases, and 10 bases lay between the germline ends. The CDR3 has 15 residues. Germline loops: CDR1 SGHAT, CDR2 FQNNGV. CDR3 region: CASSLVGTSSYEQYV. In DNA, the CDR3 is TGTGCCAGCAGCTTAGTAGGCACCAGCTCCTACGAGCAGTACGTC.

The rearrangement links TRBV5-1 to TRBJ2-1, with D possibly being TRBD1 or TRBD2 (6 bases each). The germline V gene encodes CDR1 SGHRS and CDR2 YFSETQ. The CDR3 contains 16 residues. Trimming left V 0 bases short and J 6 bases short, with 16 bases between. CDR3 in amino acids: CASSLASSPGANEQFF. The CDR3 DNA reads TGCGCCAGCAGCTTGGCTAGCTCGCCGGGGGCCAATGAGCAGTTCTTC.

This clone was counted once. This chain connects TRBV19 to TRBJ2-2, with 7 bases identical to TRBD1. Germline V gives CDR1 LNHDA, CDR2 SQIVND (reference sequence). V lost 5 bases and J lost 7; bases outside the gene matches: 7. CDR3 size: 14 residues. In DNA, the CDR3 is TGTGCCAGTAGTCCCGCCCCAGGGGGCGGGGAGCTGTTTTTT. It yields the protein CASSPAPGGGELFF.

V gene TRBV13 combines with J gene TRBJ1-3; possible D gene TRBD1, 5 bases. The CDR3 totals 15 residues. From germline, CDR1 is PRHDT and CDR2 FYEKMQ (reference sequence). Trimming removed 8 bases from V and 4 bases from J, with 18 bases in between. CDR3 nucleotide sequence: TGTGCCAGCGGGACTCTAGGAGGTGGGGGAAACACCATATATTTT. Translated, it gives CASGTLGGGGNTIYF.